This T cell receptor beta chain was found in a study of T-cell reconstitution after alpha-beta-depleted transplantation in children (dated by TCRdb to 2016 to 2017). Describing the broader study: Using TCR repertoire profiling, the study followed T-cell immune reconstitution in a quantitative way in children after TCRalphabeta/CD19-depleted allogeneic hematopoietic cell transplantation.

Here V drops 4 bases and J drops 4 bases, and the junction holds 3 bases not matched to any gene. The cysteine opens and the phenylalanine closes a CDR3 of 13 amino acids. Only the CDR3 portion is preserved as DNA: 39 bases, with reading frame beginning at the first base. CDR1 SGDLS and CDR2 YYNGEE are derived from the germline V gene. The sample's treatment or condition label, decoded: allogeneic hematopoietic cell transplantation with graft depleted of TCRalphabeta T cells and CD19 B cells. TCRalphabeta/CD19-depleted allogeneic hematopoietic cell grafts were given to the transplant recipients, all of whom were children. This clonotype was picked up many times. Its antigen is currently not known. No quality values exist for individual bases; no much larger clone is one base distant. Receptor libraries were prepared by PCR. Sequencing used an Illumina HiSeq 2500. To normalize quantification of the TCRbeta repertoire, the TCR libraries were built with molecular barcoding that relied on unique molecular identifiers. The public reads were quality trimmed at Q25 with fastp and then assembled into clones with MiXCR by TCRdb, keeping productive beta chains. Identical CDR3 proteins give one entry, which carries the most common genes and DNA. This sample is represented by tens of thousands of distinct CDR3 sequences; around 4.7% of them were singletons. The leading ten clones occupy approximately 17% of the sample.

The paper as a whole reports these results and caveats: In some patients, the high TCRbeta diversity seen at day 60 was put down to recipient T cells and intrathymic progenitors that had survived conditioning. The apparently early recovery of alphabetaT-cell counts about two months after transplant reportedly depended on only several hundred rapidly expanded clones that came from non-depleted graft cells. Over the following months the frequencies of hyperexpanded clones went down, and after one year T-cell counts and TCRbeta diversity were mostly credited to newly produced T cells.

This receptor was taken from a boy under two years old who had a stem cell transplant for acute myeloid leukemia, so the T cells may come from the graft donor. The specimen was PBMCs, mostly from graft donor cells, collected 180 days after TCRalphabeta/CD19-depleted stem cell transplant. The chain employs TRBV9 and TRBJ2-3; 7 bases in the junction line up with TRBD1. This receptor has the CDR3 CASSFGQADTQYF. The DNA sequence is as follows: TGTGCCAGCAGCTTTGGACAGGCAGATACGCAGTATTTT.